The next 12 T cell receptor beta chains were all read from a single sample in a study of breast tumors, draining lymph nodes, adjacent tissues. TCRdb passed the multiplex PCR reads through MiXCR, listing each CDR3 protein once. The table lists 200,000 to 250,000 distinct CDR3 sequences, under 40% of them singletons. Axillary draining lymph nodes of breast cancer patients supplied the node samples. Sequenced sample: axillary lymph node tissue. Receptors originate from a female donor with breast cancer. Some clones in this sample may be carry-over from other donors' samples.

This clonotype was found a few times. The chain uses TRBV14 and TRBJ2-2, with 12 bases lining up with TRBD2. CDR3 length equals 21 residues. The germline V gene has CDR1 SGHDN and CDR2 FVKESK. Unmatched junction bases numbered 22, after V lost 4 bases and J lost 7 bases. The CDR3 region has the DNA TGTGCCAGCAGCCCCTCGATCCGGACTAGCGGGAAGAAAGATCGGAGCGGGGAGCTGTTTTTT. As protein: CASSPSIRTSGKKDRSGELFF. Based on the CDR3 plus reference TRBV14 and TRBJ2-2, the full variable domain is EAGVTQFPSHSVIEKGQTVTLRCDPISGHDNLYWYRRVMGKEIKFLLHFVKESKQDESGMPNNRFLAERTGGTYSTLKVQPAELEDSGVYFCASSPSIRTSGKKDRSGELFFGEGSRLTVL.

The chain joins TRBV5-6 to TRBJ2-3; 12 bases match TRBD1. The V gene end was trimmed by 8 bases and the J gene end by 0 bases; junction bases not matched to a gene: 10. Germline V gene sequence: CDR1 SGHDT, CDR2 YYEEEE. The CDR3 has 17 amino acids. This chain's CDR3 is CASGNRDRGPSTDTQYF. CDR3 sequence (DNA): TGTGCCAGTGGGAACCGGGACAGGGGGCCTAGCACAGATACGCAGTATTTT.

This clonotype showed up just once. The CDR3 sequence: CATSDWASGRFGELFF. The DNA of the CDR3 is TGTGCCACCAGTGATTGGGCTAGCGGGAGATTCGGGGAGCTGTTTTTT. This chain joins TRBV24-1 and TRBJ2-2; 10 bases agree with TRBD2. The CDR3 extends over 16 amino acids. The V gene's germline CDR1 is KGHDR and CDR2 SFDVKD. Germline trimming cut 2 bases from V and 7 bases from J; bases unmatched to any gene: 6.

The rearrangement joins TRBV10-3 to TRBJ1-6, with 10 nucleotides matching TRBD1. V trimming: 11 bases; J trimming: 10 bases; junction bases outside the gene matches: 8. Germline loops: CDR1 ENHRY, CDR2 SYGVKD. CDR3 length: 13 residues. DNA for the CDR3: TGTGCCGTCACCGGGACAGGGGAGTCACCCCTCCACTTT. The encoded protein is CAVTGTGESPLHF.

This sequence joins TRBV20-1 and TRBJ2-6; 12 nucleotides line up with TRBD1. The V gene end was trimmed by 5 bases and the J gene end by 3 bases; junction bases not matched to a gene: 8. The CDR3 is 17 residues long. Germline V CDR1 and CDR2: DFQATT, SNEGSKA (reference sequence). In DNA, the CDR3 is TGCAGTGCTGGGGGACAGGGGGCGCGTAGTGGGGCCAACGTCCTGACTTTC. This gives the protein CSAGGQGARSGANVLTF.

This clonotype was counted a few times. A much larger clone differs by one base, so this may be a read error. The chain's CDR3 is CASSHREGQPQHF. In DNA form, the CDR3 reads TGTGCCAGCAGTCACAGAGAAGGCCAGCCCCAGCATTTT. This chain uses TRBV6-4 with TRBJ1-5; D unclear. Trimming removed 5 bases at V and 7 bases at J, with 12 bases between. Germline CDR1 and CDR2: MRHNA and SNTAGT. CDR3 length: 13 residues.

Ten or more counts support this clonotype. The V call is TRBV19, the J call TRBJ1-2; D gene uncertain. V lost 2 bases to trimming and J lost 4 bases, with 23 bases between them. The germline V gene has CDR1 LNHDA and CDR2 SQIVND (reference sequence). This CDR3 is 18 amino acids long. The CDR3, as DNA: TGTGCCAGTAGTATAAGGGCGAAGGGAACTACCATCTCCTATGGCTACACCTTC. Its translation: CASSIRAKGTTISYGYTF.

About this clonotype itself: The DNA is omitted, as the CDR3 cannot be located on it reliably, and the CDR3 follows TCRdb's listing. The V gene is TRBV11-2, the J gene TRBJ2-3; TRBD1 is the table's D call and was not checked against the DNA. The CDR3 length equals 14 residues, ends included. Germline CDR1 and CDR2: SGHAT and FQNNGV. The CDR3 region is CASSFGQGTRREYF.

The table lists this clonotype with many counts. The chain links TRBV5-1 to TRBJ1-5; a possible D gene is TRBD1 (6 bases). Germline V lookup: CDR1 SGHRS, CDR2 YFSETQ. The CDR3 contains 16 residues. With 4 bases removed from V and 1 base from J, the gap between germline ends came to 15 bases. The CDR3 DNA follows: TGCGCCAGCAGCCCGGGGGCGGGGGGGAGCAATCAGCCCCAGCATTTT. Amino acid sequence: CASSPGAGGSNQPQHF.

Note on this clonotype: This is likely a read error, given that the CDR3 carries no conserved phenylalanine or tryptophan at its end. This chain uses TRBV20-1 with TRBJ1-5; a weak D match, TRBD1 (6 bases). The CDR3 contains 14 residues. Germline V CDR1 and CDR2: DFQATT, SNEGSKA (reference sequence). With 5 bases removed from V and 1 base from J, the gap between germline ends came to 12 bases. CDR3: CSAQGGSSNQPQHG. In nucleotides, the CDR3 is TGCAGTGCTCAAGGGGGGTCCAGCAATCAGCCCCAGCATGGT.

The chain joins TRBV20-1 to TRBJ1-5; the D gene is possibly TRBD1 (5 bases). The CDR3 contains 15 residues. Germline loops: CDR1 DFQATT, CDR2 SNEGSKA (reference sequence). The germline V and J ends were trimmed by 6 bases and 5 bases, with 20 bases remaining between them. Written as DNA, the CDR3 is TGCAGTGCCAGCAGCTTGGGACCGAAGGATCAGCCCCAGCATTTT. It codes for CSASSLGPKDQPQHF.

This clonotype was picked up many times. This sequence joins TRBV2 and TRBJ2-7; a weak D match, TRBD1 (6 bases). Trimming left V 6 bases short and J 3 bases short, with 15 bases between. This CDR3 is 14 amino acids long. CDR1 is SNHLY and CDR2 is FYNNEI in the germline V gene. This CDR3 reads CASRPDRTDYEQYF. CDR3 nucleotides: TGTGCCAGCAGACCCGACAGGACTGACTACGAGCAGTACTTC.